These 18 T cell receptor beta chains were all obtained from the same sample, sequenced in a study of T cells in Graves' hyperthyroidism and ophthalmopathy. It was RNA transcripts that yielded the amplified TCR beta CDR3 regions. First-round RT-PCR targeting the TCR CDR3 was performed with the HTBI primer set. One entry per CDR3 protein, called by TCRdb with MiXCR from the multiplex PCR reads. The table shows about 570,000 distinct CDR3 sequences, with more than 45% occurring only once. Sequencing used peripheral blood or thyroid tissue (not recorded which). These receptors originate from an adult woman with Graves' disease, either hyperthyroidism or ophthalmopathy (not recorded which).

This clonotype was observed many times. The chain joins TRBV28 to TRBJ1-5; D call uncertain. V lost 8 bases, J lost 4 bases, and 12 bases lay in between. CDR1 is MDHEN and CDR2 is SYDVKM in the germline V gene. The CDR3 totals 13 residues. CDR3 amino acids: CASVEVRNQPQHF. CDR3 in DNA: TGTGCCAGCGTTGAGGTCCGAAATCAGCCCCAGCATTTT. Using reference TRBV28 and TRBJ1-5 for the parts outside the CDR3, the full variable domain is DVKVTQSSRYLVKRTGEKVFLECVQDMDHENMFWYRQDPGLGLRLIYFSYDVKMKEKGDIPEGYSVSREKKERFSLILESASTNQTSMYLCASVEVRNQPQHFGDGTRLSIL.

V usage is TRBV6-1 and J usage is TRBJ1-2; no firm D call. Germline V gene data show CDR1 as MNHNS and CDR2 as SASEGT. V shed 6 bases and J shed 4 bases, with 12 bases lying between them. This CDR3 has 13 amino acids. CDR3 protein: CASRPREGYGYTF. CDR3 nucleotide sequence: TGTGCCAGCAGGCCGAGGGAGGGCTATGGCTACACCTTC.

There are many counts of this clonotype. The V and J genes are TRBV24-1 and TRBJ1-5, with unresolved D. The CDR3 loop spans 14 amino acids. In germline, CDR1 is KGHDR, CDR2 SFDVKD. V lost 7 bases, J lost 2 bases, and 11 bases lay in between. The CDR3 protein is CATSTDLGNQPQHF. DNA of the CDR3: TGTGCCACCAGCACTGACCTAGGCAATCAGCCCCAGCATTTT.

The chain combines TRBV7-2 with TRBJ1-2; no definite D call. Trimming took 5 bases from V and 7 from J, leaving 17 bases between them. Germline V CDR1 and CDR2: SGHTA, FQGNSA. The CDR3 covers 14 residues. The CDR3 region is CASSPDWEATGYTF. The CDR3 DNA sequence: TGTGCCAGCAGCCCGGACTGGGAGGCAACTGGCTACACCTTC. Full variable domain (rest looked up from reference TRBV7-2 and TRBJ1-2): GAGVSQSPSNKVTEKGKDVELRCDPISGHTALYWYRQSLGQGLEFLIYFQGNSAPDKSGLPSDRFSAERTGGSVSTLTIQRTQQEDSAVYLCASSPDWEATGYTFGSGTRLTVV.

The chain combines TRBV20-1 with TRBJ2-7, with TRBD2 identical over 8 bases. The J call may be faulty, since TRBJ2-5 better matches the DNA end. Germline V gene lookup returns CDR1 DFQATT and CDR2 SNEGSKA (reference sequence). The CDR3 runs to 15 residues. CDR3 DNA: TGCAGTGCTAGAAACCACCGGGAGGGCCATGAGACCCAGTACTTC. This encodes CSARNHREGHETQYF.

The chain couples TRBV12-3 or TRBV12-4 to TRBJ2-3, with 13 bases identical to TRBD2. Trimming cost V 6 bases and J 5 bases; bases outside gene matches: 11. This CDR3 spans 17 amino acids. The CDR3, as DNA: TGTGCCAGCAGGAGGGGGACTAGCGGGGCAGACAGAGATACGCAGTATTTT. It specifies CASRRGTSGADRDTQYF.

This clonotype occurred many times. The chain joins TRBV7-8 to TRBJ2-7; D remains ambiguous. The V gene's germline CDR1 is SGHVS and CDR2 FQNEAQ. The CDR3 loop spans 14 amino acids. V lost 4 bases and J lost 0, with 10 bases in between. CDR3 sequence reads: CASSYSTSSYEQYF. The CDR3 coding sequence is TGTGCCAGCAGCTATTCTACTTCCTCCTACGAGCAGTACTTC.

V and J are TRBV15 and TRBJ1-1; D is perhaps TRBD1 (6 bases). Trimming cost V 1 base and J 4 bases, with 10 bases left between them. Germline V gene sequence: CDR1 LNHNV, CDR2 YYDKDF (reference sequence). The CDR3 consists of 14 residues. The CDR3 sequence: CATSRGGTSTEAFF. The CDR3 nucleotides are TGTGCCACCAGCAGAGGAGGGACAAGCACTGAAGCTTTCTTT.

On this clonotype: No conserved phenylalanine or tryptophan is present at the end of the CDR3, so a read error is the likely explanation. It is unclear where the CDR3 begins or ends on the DNA, so no DNA is shown, and the CDR3 is as TCRdb lists it. This chain uses TRBV20-1 with TRBJ2-6. The CDR3 spans 8 amino acids, including both terminal residues. In germline, CDR1 is DFQATT, CDR2 SNEGSKA (reference sequence). CDR3 sequence: CSAGRTTS.

The table lists this clonotype with many counts. CDR3 residues: CASSQVDLHF. For the CDR3, the DNA is TGTGCCAGCAGCCAAGTTGACCTCCACTTT. The gene calls are TRBV7-9 and TRBJ1-6; D uncertain. Between the trimmed V and J ends, which lost 5 bases and 15 bases, there was a span of 8 bases. Germline-derived CDR1 and CDR2 are SEHNR and FQNEAQ (reference sequence). The CDR3 runs 10 residues.

This clonotype came up a few times. The chain employs TRBV20-1 and TRBJ1-1; D may be TRBD1 (6 bases). The length of the CDR3 is 12 residues. The germline V gene has CDR1 DFQATT and CDR2 SNEGSKA (reference sequence). Deletions cut 3 bases from V and 8 bases from J, with 13 bases between. The CDR3 coding sequence is TGCAGTGCTAGGGGGATCACAGGGGAAGCTTTCTTT. Translating it yields CSARGITGEAFF.

The V call is TRBV29-1, the J call TRBJ2-7, with D perhaps TRBD2 (7 bases). The ends were cut back, 8 bases at V and 2 bases at J, with 13 bases in the middle. CDR1 is SQVTM, CDR2 ANQGSEA, per germline. The CDR3 is made up of 12 amino acids. The CDR3 nucleotides are TGCAGCAGTGTCGGGGGGCCCTACGAGCAGTACTTC. Translation: CSSVGGPYEQYF.

This clonotype appeared a few times. The J gene is TRBJ1-3, the V gene TRBV27, with D hard to call. Germline V gene sequence: CDR1 MNHEY, CDR2 SMNVEV (reference sequence). Trimming stripped 5 bases from V and 1 base from J, with 12 bases between. The length of the CDR3 is 15 residues. DNA of the CDR3: TGTGCCAGCAGTCCCTCGGTAGGGTCTGGAAACACCATATATTTT. It encodes CASSPSVGSGNTIYF.

This chain connects TRBV4-1 to TRBJ2-5; 11 nucleotides line up with TRBD1. The CDR3 is 17 amino acids. Germline V lookup: CDR1 MGHRA, CDR2 YSYEKL. With V trimmed by 5 bases and J by 9 bases, 17 bases remained unmatched. The CDR3 coding sequence is TGCGCCAGCAGCACCGGACAGGGGGCCCTTAGCAATCAGCCCCAGTACTTC. This encodes CASSTGQGALSNQPQYF.

This clonotype was picked up many times. This sequence joins TRBV7-2 and TRBJ2-7, with 8 bases fitting TRBD2. This CDR3 is 12 amino acids long. V gave up 8 bases and J gave up 5 bases; unmatched junction bases: 5. From germline, CDR1 is SGHTA and CDR2 FQGNSA. CDR3 region: CASSISGDEQYF. DNA of the CDR3: TGTGCCAGCTCCATTAGCGGGGACGAGCAGTACTTC.

This clonotype was seen only a few times. This chain's CDR3 is CATSRELSSGYTF. The CDR3 nucleotides are TGTGCCACCAGCAGGGAGTTAAGCTCCGGCTACACCTTC. The genes are TRBV15 and TRBJ1-2; unclear D gene. This CDR3 is built from 13 residues. CDR1 LNHNV and CDR2 YYDKDF come from the germline V gene (reference sequence). Deletions cut 3 bases from V and 8 bases from J, with 13 bases between.

This chain links TRBV20-1 with TRBJ1-1; no clear D gene. This CDR3 comprises 11 residues. The germline CDR1 and CDR2 sequences are DFQATT and SNEGSKA (reference sequence). For the CDR3, the DNA is TGCAGAGTCGGGCGGAACACTGAAGCTTTCTTT. Translated, it gives CRVGRNTEAFF.

This clonotype has more than one count but fewer than ten. The V gene is TRBV2, the J gene TRBJ1-5, with 8 bases that match TRBD1. Germline V lookup: CDR1 SNHLY, CDR2 FYNNEI. V lost 7 bases, J lost 2 bases, and 4 bases stayed unmatched. The CDR3 consists of 14 residues. The CDR3 DNA sequence: TGTGCCAGCACCGGACAGGGTGGCAATCAGCCCCAGCATTTT. It yields the protein CASTGQGGNQPQHF.